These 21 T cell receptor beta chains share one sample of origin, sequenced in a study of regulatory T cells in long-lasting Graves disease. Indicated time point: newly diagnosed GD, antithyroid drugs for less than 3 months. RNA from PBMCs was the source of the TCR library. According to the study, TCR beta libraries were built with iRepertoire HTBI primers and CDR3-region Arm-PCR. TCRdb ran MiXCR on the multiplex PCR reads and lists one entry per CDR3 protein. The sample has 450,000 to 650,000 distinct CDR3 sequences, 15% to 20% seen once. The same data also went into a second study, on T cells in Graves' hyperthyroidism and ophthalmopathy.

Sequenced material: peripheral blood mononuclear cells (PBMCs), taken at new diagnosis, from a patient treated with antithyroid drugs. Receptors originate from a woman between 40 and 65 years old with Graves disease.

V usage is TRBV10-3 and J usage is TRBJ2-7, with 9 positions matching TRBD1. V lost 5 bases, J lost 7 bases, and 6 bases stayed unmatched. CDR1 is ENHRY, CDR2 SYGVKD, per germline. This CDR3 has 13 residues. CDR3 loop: CAISPRDRDEQYF. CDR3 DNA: TGTGCCATCAGTCCCCGGGACAGGGATGAGCAGTACTTC.

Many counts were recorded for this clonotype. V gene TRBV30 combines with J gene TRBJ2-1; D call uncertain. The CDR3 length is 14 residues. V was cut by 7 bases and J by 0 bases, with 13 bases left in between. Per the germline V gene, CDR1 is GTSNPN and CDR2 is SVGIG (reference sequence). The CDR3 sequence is CASIGVGSYNEQFF. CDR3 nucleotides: TGTGCCTCTATTGGGGTTGGCTCCTACAATGAGCAGTTCTTC.

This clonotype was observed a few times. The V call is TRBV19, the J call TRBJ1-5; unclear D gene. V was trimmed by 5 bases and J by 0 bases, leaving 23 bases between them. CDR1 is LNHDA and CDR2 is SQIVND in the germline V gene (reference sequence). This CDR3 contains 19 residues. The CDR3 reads CASSRPEVGSAYSNQPQHF. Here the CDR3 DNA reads TGTGCCAGTAGTCGTCCCGAGGTTGGAAGCGCTTATAGCAATCAGCCCCAGCATTTT.

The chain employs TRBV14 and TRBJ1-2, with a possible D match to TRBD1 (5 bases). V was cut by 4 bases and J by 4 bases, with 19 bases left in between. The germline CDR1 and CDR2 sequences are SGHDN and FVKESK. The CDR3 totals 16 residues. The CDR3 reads CASSRDSGRPPYGYTF. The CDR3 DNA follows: TGTGCCAGCAGCCGAGACAGTGGGAGGCCGCCCTATGGCTACACCTTC.

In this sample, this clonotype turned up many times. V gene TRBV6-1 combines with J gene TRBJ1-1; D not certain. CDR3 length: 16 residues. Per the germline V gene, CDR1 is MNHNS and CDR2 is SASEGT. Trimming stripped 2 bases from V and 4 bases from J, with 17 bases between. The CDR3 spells CASSETRVIAGTEAFF. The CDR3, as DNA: TGTGCCAGCAGTGAAACGAGGGTAATTGCGGGCACTGAAGCTTTCTTT.

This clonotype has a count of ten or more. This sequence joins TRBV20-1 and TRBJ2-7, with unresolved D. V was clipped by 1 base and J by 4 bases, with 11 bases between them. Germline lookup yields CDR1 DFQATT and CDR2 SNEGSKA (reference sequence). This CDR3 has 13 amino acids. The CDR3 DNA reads TGCAGTGCTAGAGGCCGGACGGAATACGAGCAGTACTTC. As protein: CSARGRTEYEQYF.

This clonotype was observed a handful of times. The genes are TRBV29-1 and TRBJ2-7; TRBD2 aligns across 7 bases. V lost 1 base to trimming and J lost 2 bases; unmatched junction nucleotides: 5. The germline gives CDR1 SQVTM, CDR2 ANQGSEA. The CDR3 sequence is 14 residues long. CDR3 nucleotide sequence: TGCAGCGTTGAAGGCCGGGACTACCCCTACGAGCAGTACTTC. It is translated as CSVEGRDYPYEQYF.

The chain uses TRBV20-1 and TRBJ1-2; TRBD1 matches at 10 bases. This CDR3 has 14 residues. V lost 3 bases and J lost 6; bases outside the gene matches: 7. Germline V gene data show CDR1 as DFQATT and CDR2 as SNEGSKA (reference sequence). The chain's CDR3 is CSASPTGGVDGYTF. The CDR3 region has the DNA TGCAGTGCTAGTCCGACAGGGGGCGTAGATGGCTACACCTTC.

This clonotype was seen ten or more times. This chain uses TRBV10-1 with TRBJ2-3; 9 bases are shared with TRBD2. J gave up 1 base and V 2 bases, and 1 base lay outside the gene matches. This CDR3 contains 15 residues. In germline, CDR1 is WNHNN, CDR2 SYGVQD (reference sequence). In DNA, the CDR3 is TGCGCCAGCAGTGAGCGACTAGCGGGCACAGATACGCAGTATTTT. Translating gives CASSERLAGTDTQYF.

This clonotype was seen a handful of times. CDR3 nucleotide sequence: TGTGCCAGCACCATGGACACCCTGAACACCGGGGAGCTGTTTTTT. This translates into CASTMDTLNTGELFF. The rearrangement joins TRBV11-3 to TRBJ2-2; a possible D gene is TRBD1 (5 bases). The CDR3 runs to 15 residues. CDR1 is SGHNT, CDR2 YENEEA, per germline. The ends were cut back, 7 bases at V and 1 base at J, with 13 bases in the middle. The full variable domain, its missing parts supplied by reference TRBV11-3 and TRBJ2-2, is EAGVVQSPRYKIIEKKQPVAFWCNPISGHNTLYWYLQNLGQGPELLIRYENEEAVDDSQLPKDRFSAERLKGVDSTLKIQPAELGDSAVYLCASTMDTLNTGELFFGEGSRLTVL.

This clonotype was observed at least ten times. As DNA, the CDR3 is TGTGCCAGCAGTGAGAAAAACACCATATATTTT. Its protein is CASSEKNTIYF. The rearrangement joins TRBV2 to TRBJ1-3; D not resolved. Trimming removed 3 bases from V and 6 bases from J, with 3 bases in between. The CDR3 runs to 11 residues. Looked up from germline, CDR1 is SNHLY and CDR2 is FYNNEI.

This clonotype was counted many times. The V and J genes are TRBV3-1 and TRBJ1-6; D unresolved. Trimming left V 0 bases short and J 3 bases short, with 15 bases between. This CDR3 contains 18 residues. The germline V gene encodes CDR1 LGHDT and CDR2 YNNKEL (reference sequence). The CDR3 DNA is TGTGCCAGCAGCCAAGATCGTATGACGGGTTACTATAATTCACCCCTCCACTTT. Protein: CASSQDRMTGYYNSPLHF.

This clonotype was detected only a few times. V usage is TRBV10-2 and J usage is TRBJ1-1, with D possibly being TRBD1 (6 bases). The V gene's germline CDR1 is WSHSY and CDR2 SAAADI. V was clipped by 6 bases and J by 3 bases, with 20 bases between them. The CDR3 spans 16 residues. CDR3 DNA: TGCGCCAGCAGCGGCCAGCGGGACACCTCGGACACTGAAGCTTTCTTT. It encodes CASSGQRDTSDTEAFF.

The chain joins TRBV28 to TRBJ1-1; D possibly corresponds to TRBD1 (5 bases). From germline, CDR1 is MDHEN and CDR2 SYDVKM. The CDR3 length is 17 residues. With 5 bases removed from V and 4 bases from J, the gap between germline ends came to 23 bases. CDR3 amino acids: CASSPQGGPPGITEAFF. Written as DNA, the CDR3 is TGTGCCAGCAGTCCGCAGGGAGGCCCCCCAGGGATCACTGAAGCTTTCTTT.

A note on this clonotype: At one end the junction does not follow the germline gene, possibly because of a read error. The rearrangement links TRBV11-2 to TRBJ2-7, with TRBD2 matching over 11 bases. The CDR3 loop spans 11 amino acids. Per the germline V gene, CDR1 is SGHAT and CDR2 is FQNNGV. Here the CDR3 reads CASSQGLAGNF. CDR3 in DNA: TGTGCCAGCAGCCAAGGACTAGCGGGTAACTTC.

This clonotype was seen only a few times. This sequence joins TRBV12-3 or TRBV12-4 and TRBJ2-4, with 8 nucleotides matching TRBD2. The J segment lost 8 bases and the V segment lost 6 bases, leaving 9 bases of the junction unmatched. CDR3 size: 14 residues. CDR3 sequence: CASRPATSADIQYF. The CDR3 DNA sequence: TGTGCCAGCAGACCCGCGACTAGCGCAGACATTCAGTACTTC.

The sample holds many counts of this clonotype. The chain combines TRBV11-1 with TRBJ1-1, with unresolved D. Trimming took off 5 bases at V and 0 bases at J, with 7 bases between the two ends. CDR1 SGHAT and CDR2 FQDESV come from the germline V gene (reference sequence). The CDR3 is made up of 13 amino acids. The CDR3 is CASSPDVNTEAFF. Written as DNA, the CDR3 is TGTGCCAGCAGCCCAGACGTGAACACTGAAGCTTTCTTT.

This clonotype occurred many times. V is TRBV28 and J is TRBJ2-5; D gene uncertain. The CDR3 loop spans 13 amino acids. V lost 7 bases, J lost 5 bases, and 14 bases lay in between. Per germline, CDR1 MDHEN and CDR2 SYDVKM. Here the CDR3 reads CASTPVHLETQYF. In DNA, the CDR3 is TGTGCCAGCACCCCCGTCCATTTGGAGACCCAGTACTTC.

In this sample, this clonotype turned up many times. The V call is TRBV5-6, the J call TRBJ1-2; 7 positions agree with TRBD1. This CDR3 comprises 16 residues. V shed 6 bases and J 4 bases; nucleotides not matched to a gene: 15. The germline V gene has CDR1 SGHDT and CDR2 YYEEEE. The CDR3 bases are TGTGCCAGCACACGATTGGACAGGCAGGTTACCTATGGCTACACCTTC. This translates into CASTRLDRQVTYGYTF.

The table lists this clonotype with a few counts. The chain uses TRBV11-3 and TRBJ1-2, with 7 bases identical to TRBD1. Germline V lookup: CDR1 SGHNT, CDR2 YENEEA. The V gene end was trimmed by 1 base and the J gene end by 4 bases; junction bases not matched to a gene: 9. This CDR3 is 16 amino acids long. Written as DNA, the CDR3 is TGTGCCAGCAGCTTAGGAAGACAGGGATCCTCCTATGGCTACACCTTC. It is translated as CASSLGRQGSSYGYTF.

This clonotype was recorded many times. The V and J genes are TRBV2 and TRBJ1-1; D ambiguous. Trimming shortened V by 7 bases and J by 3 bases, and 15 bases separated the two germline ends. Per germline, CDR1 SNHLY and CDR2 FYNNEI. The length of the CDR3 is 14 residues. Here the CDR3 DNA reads TGTGCCAGCACCCGGACTCAAGAACACACTGAAGCTTTCTTT. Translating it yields CASTRTQEHTEAFF. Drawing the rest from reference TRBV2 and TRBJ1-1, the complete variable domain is EPEVTQTPSHQVTQMGQEVILRCVPISNHLYFYWYRQILGQKVEFLVSFYNNEISEKSEIFDDQFSVERPDGSNFTLKIRSTKLEDSAMYFCASTRTQEHTEAFFGQGTRLTVV.